The rows below give T cell receptor beta chains drawn from one sample of a study of technical replicates of blood from a few donors. Assay: immunoSEQ multiplex PCR; the TCRdb copy retains only in-frame clones and omits some. Of some 48,000 clones detected, more than 95% appear once; the ten largest clones hold roughly 0.36%. Sequencing was performed on T cells isolated from PBMCs. Every receptor here comes from a human donor in good health. CDR3s include the opening cysteine and the closing phenylalanine or tryptophan. The D gene is left open where the match is weak. Where a row states a size, it is once, few, many or the class of an expanded clone; other rows omit it.

j_call v_call clone_size d_call cdr3_nt cdr3_aa
TRBJ1-1 TRBV6-1 - - TGTGCCAGCAAAGAGGTTGCTGAAGCTTTCTTT CASKEVAEAFF
TRBJ2-3 TRBV5-6 - - TGTGCCAGCAGCTTATACAGCGGAGACTCCACAGATACGCAGTATTTT CASSLYSGDSTDTQYF
TRBJ2-7 TRBV10-2 - TRBD2 TGCGCCACTTTTACTGGGCTAGCGGGAGATGCGGTGCAGTACTTC CATFTGLAGDAVQYF
TRBJ2-3 TRBV28 - TRBD1 TGTGCCAGCAGTTTATCCCGGGACAGCTATAGCACAGATACGCAGTATTTT CASSLSRDSYSTDTQYF
TRBJ2-7 TRBV9 - - TGTGCCAGCAGCGGAAGTCACAGCTTCTACGAGCAGTACTTC CASSGSHSFYEQYF
TRBJ2-7 TRBV2 - TRBD2 TGTGCCAGCAATCAGGGGAGGCTAGCGGGAGGAAGGGGCTACGAGCAGTACTTC CASNQGRLAGGRGYEQYF
TRBJ2-7 TRBV5-4 - TRBD2 TGTGCCAGCAGCTTGTCAACGCTAGCGGGAGTAATAGAGCAGTACTTC CASSLSTLAGVIEQYF
TRBJ2-3 TRBV4-1 - - TGCGCCAGCAGCCAAGAGGTAGCCCCAGATACGCAGTATTTT CASSQEVAPDTQYF
TRBJ1-1 TRBV29-1 - - TGCAGCGTCGTTGGAGGGTCAGCTGAAGCTTTCTTT CSVVGGSAEAFF
TRBJ2-1 TRBV5-1 - - TGCGCCAGCAGCTTGGCAGGGCTCTACAATGAGCAGTTCTTC CASSLAGLYNEQFF
TRBJ1-1 TRBV10-3 - TRBD1 TGTGCCATAATAGGACAGGGGAACACTGAAGCTTTCTTT CAIIGQGNTEAFF
TRBJ1-2 TRBV5-8 once - TGTGCCAGCAGCCCTAGACAGTTCTGGGCATATGGCTACACCTTC CASSPRQFWAYGYTF
TRBJ2-2 TRBV11-2 - - TGTGCCAGCAGCTTCCGCAGGGGTGTCCCCCAATCGAACACCGGGGAGCTGTTTTTT CASSFRRGVPQSNTGELFF
TRBJ1-5 TRBV15 - TRBD1 TGTGCCACCAGCAGAGTGGGGTTTGGGACAGGGGGAGCCAATCAGCCCCAGCATTTT CATSRVGFGTGGANQPQHF
TRBJ2-7 TRBV19 - TRBD1 TGTGCCAGTAGTATAGTAAGGACAGGGTTATCCTACGAGCAGTACTTC CASSIVRTGLSYEQYF
TRBJ1-1 TRBV25-1 once - TGTGCCAGCAGTAGTCAGGGGATGAACACTGAAGCTTTCTTT CASSSQGMNTEAFF
TRBJ1-1 TRBV6-1 - TRBD1 TGTGCCAGCAGTGTTAGACAGGGGGCTTTCTTT CASSVRQGAFF
TRBJ2-2 TRBV19 - - TGTGCCAGTAGTCTGGGAGCGATCCCAAACACCGGGGAGCTGTTTTTT CASSLGAIPNTGELFF
TRBJ2-1 TRBV18 once TRBD2 TGTGCCAGCTCACCACCTAGCGGGATACGGAATGAGCAGTTCTTC CASSPPSGIRNEQFF
TRBJ1-1 TRBV2 - - TGTGCCGGCACAACAACAGGGCCTGAAGCTTTCTTT CAGTTTGPEAFF
TRBJ1-4 TRBV29-1 - - TGCAGCGTTGAAGGAGGTGGTCCTAATGAAAAACTGTTTTTT CSVEGGGPNEKLFF
TRBJ2-7 TRBV28 - - TGTGCCAGCAGTCACCGGACAGTGAGGTTCACCTACGAGCAGTACTTC CASSHRTVRFTYEQYF
TRBJ2-2 TRBV29-1 - - TGCAGCGTGAGTGAGGGTCCCGGGGAGCTGTTTTTT CSVSEGPGELFF
TRBJ2-7 TRBV4-3 - TRBD2 TGCGCCAGCAGCCAAGATCCAGCGGGAGGCTCCTACGAGCAGTACTTC CASSQDPAGGSYEQYF
TRBJ2-3 TRBV10-3 - - TGTGCCATCGCTGGAACAATTAGCGGCTTAAGCACAGATACGCAGTATTTT CAIAGTISGLSTDTQYF
TRBJ1-2 TRBV7-3 - - TGTGCCAGCAGCTTAGAGGTATCTAACTATGGCTACACCTTC CASSLEVSNYGYTF
TRBJ2-3 TRBV30 - - TGTGCCTGGAGTGTACTAGGCGGCAGCACAGATACGCAGTATTTT CAWSVLGGSTDTQYF
TRBJ2-5 TRBV14 - - TGTGCCAGCAGCCAAGATTACGGGTACCAAGAGACCCAGTACTTC CASSQDYGYQETQYF
TRBJ2-7 TRBV7-8 few - TGTGCCAGCAGCTTAGGACTCTCCTACGAGCAGTACTTC CASSLGLSYEQYF
TRBJ2-7 TRBV2 - TRBD1 TGTGCCAGCAGCCTACAGGGGGCCGGGTCCGAGCAGTACTTC CASSLQGAGSEQYF
TRBJ1-4 TRBV7-2 - - TGTGCCAGCAGCTTACACAGCGGTAATGAAAAACTGTTTTTT CASSLHSGNEKLFF
TRBJ1-1 TRBV5-1 - TRBD1 TGCGCCAGCAGCCCAGGACAGGCGATGACGCACACTGAAGCTTTCTTT CASSPGQAMTHTEAFF
TRBJ2-2 TRBV29-1 - TRBD1 TGCAGCGTTAGAGGACAGGGGGACACCGGGGAGCTGTTTTTT CSVRGQGDTGELFF
TRBJ2-7 TRBV28 - TRBD1 TGTGCCAGCAGTAGGACAGGTACCTCCTACGAGCAGTACTTC CASSRTGTSYEQYF
TRBJ2-5 TRBV6-5 - TRBD2 TGTGCCAGCCAGGGGACTAGCGGGAAGACCCAGTACTTC CASQGTSGKTQYF
TRBJ1-2 TRBV4-1 - - TGCGCCAGCAGCCAAGAGGTAGCTAACTATGGCTACACCTTC CASSQEVANYGYTF
TRBJ1-5 TRBV4-1 - - TGCGCCAGCAGCCATATGGAGAGCAATCAGCCCCAGCATTTT CASSHMESNQPQHF
TRBJ1-4 TRBV30 few - TGTGCCTGGAGTGTAGCCAGCGGGGAAAAACTGTTTTTT CAWSVASGEKLFF
TRBJ1-2 TRBV25-1 - - TGTGCCAGCAGTAAAACAGAGACGCTGGGCTACACCTTC CASSKTETLGYTF
TRBJ1-1 TRBV4-2 - TRBD1 TGTGCCAGCAGCCAAGCAGGACAGGGGGCCGAAGCTTTCTTT CASSQAGQGAEAFF
TRBJ2-7 TRBV13 - TRBD1 TGTGCCAGCAGCCCCAGGACAGGGGTTAACGAGCAGTACTTC CASSPRTGVNEQYF